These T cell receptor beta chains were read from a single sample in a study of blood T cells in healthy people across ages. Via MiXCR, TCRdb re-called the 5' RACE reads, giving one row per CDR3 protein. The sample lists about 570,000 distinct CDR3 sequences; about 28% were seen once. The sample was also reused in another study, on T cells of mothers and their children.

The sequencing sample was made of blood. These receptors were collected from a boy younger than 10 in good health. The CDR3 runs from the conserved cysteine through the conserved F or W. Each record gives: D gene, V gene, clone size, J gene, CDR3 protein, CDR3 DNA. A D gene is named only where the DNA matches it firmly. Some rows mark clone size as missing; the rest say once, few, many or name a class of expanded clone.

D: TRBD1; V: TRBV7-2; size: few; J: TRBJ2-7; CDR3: CASSTSRDRATRQYF; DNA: TGTGCCAGCAGCACCTCCCGGGACAGGGCCACACGGCAGTACTTC
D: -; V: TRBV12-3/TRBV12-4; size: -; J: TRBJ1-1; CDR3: CASPAAFF; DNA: TGTGCCAGCCCCGCAGCTTTCTTT
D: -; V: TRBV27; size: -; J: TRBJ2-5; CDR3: CASSRTRGETQYF; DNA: TGTGCCAGCAGCAGGACTCGGGGGGAGACCCAGTACTTC
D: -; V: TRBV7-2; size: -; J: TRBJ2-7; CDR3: CASSLVVGGGNEQYF; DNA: TGTGCCAGCAGCTTAGTCGTAGGGGGCGGGAACGAGCAGTACTTC
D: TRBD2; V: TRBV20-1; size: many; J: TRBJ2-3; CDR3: CSAKPSGRSLDTQYF; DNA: TGCAGTGCTAAACCTAGCGGGAGGAGTCTAGATACGCAGTATTTT
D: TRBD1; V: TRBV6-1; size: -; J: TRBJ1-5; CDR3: CASSEPPGQGDHQPQHF; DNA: TGTGCCAGCAGTGAACCTCCGGGACAGGGGGACCATCAGCCCCAGCATTTT
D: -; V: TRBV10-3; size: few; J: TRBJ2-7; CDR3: CAISEGVGLGYEQYF; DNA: TGTGCCATCAGTGAGGGGGTGGGGCTAGGCTACGAGCAGTACTTC
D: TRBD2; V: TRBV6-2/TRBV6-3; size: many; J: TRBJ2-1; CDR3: CASSTLAGGYNEQFF; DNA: TGTGCCAGCAGTACACTAGCGGGAGGTTACAATGAGCAGTTCTTC
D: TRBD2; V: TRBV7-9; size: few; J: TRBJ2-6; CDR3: CASASGNYSGANVLTF; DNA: TGTGCCAGCGCTAGCGGTAACTATTCTGGGGCCAACGTCCTGACTTTC
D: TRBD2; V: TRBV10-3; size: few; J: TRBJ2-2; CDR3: CAISSFRTSGRHLLTGELFF; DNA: TGTGCCATCAGCAGCTTTCGGACTAGCGGGAGACACCTACTCACCGGGGAGCTGTTTTTT
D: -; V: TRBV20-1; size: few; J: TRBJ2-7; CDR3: CSARAAREQYF; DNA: TGCAGTGCTAGAGCCGCCCGGGAGCAGTACTTC
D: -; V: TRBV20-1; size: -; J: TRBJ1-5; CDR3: CSARHSNQPQHF; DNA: TGCAGTGCTAGACATAGCAATCAGCCCCAGCATTTT
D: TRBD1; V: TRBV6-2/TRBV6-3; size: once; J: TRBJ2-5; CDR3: CASSLQWTGQETQYF; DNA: TGTGCCAGCAGCCTACAATGGACAGGACAAGAGACCCAGTACTTC
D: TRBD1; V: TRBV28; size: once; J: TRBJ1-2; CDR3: CASTNPGTGGEFNYGYTF; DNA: TGTGCCAGCACCAACCCCGGGACAGGGGGCGAATTTAACTATGGCTACACCTTC
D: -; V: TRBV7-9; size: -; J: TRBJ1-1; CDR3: CASSSGPMNTEAFF; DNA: TGTGCCAGCAGCTCGGGACCGATGAACACTGAAGCTTTCTTT
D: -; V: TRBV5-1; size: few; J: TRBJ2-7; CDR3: CASSPLGGIYEQYF; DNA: TGCGCCAGCAGCCCACTAGGAGGAATCTACGAGCAGTACTTC
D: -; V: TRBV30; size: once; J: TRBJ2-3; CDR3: CAWSGGGSSTDTQYF; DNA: TGTGCCTGGAGTGGTGGGGGGTCTAGCACAGATACGCAGTATTTT
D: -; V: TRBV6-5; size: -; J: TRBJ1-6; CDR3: CAGSYSLPGPNNSPLHF; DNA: TGTGCCGGCAGTTACTCGTTACCCGGACCAAATAATTCACCCCTCCACTTT
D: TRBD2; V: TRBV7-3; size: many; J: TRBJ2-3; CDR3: CASSQAGGAADTQYF; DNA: TGTGCCAGCAGCCAAGCGGGGGGGGCAGCAGATACGCAGTATTTT
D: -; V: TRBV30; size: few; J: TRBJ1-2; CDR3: CAWSTGTARTF; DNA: TGTGCCTGGAGTACCGGGACGGCGAGGACCTTC
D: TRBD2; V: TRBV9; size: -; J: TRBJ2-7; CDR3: CASSVDPGGTYEQYF; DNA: TGTGCCAGCAGCGTAGACCCGGGGGGGACCTACGAGCAGTACTTC
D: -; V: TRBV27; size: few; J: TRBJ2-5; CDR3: CASRTEYQETQYF; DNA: TGTGCCAGCAGAACAGAGTACCAAGAGACCCAGTACTTC
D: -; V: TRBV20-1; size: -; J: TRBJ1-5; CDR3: CSATGTVGSQPQHF; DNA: TGCAGTGCGACCGGGACTGTGGGGAGTCAGCCCCAGCATTTT
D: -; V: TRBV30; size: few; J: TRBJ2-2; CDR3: CAWSVLASVTGELFF; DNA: TGTGCCTGGAGTGTACTGGCTAGCGTCACCGGGGAGCTGTTTTTT